One and the same sample provided the 3 T cell receptor beta chains below, sequenced in a study of CXCR3-negative and CXCR3-positive naive CD8 T cells. Study results and caveats: CXCR3-expressing naive cells carried TRB CDR3s more hydrophobic than those of CXCR3-negative naive cells.

The antigens these receptors bind are not known. UMI-labeled TRB cDNA libraries were prepared by 5' RACE. TCRdb re-called the 5' RACE reads and gives one entry per CDR3 protein, without DNA. Its listing shows approximately 100,000 distinct CDR3 sequences. Input material: naive CXCR3+ CD8+ T cells from blood. Indicated subset: CD45RO-CCR7+CD27+CD95- naive CD8+ T cells expressing CXCR3 (TNR3+). These receptors were taken from a human donor in good health. Some clones in this sample may be carry-over from other donors' samples.

This chain connects TRBV19 to TRBJ2-1. CDR1 and CDR2 from the germline V gene are LNHDA and SQIVND (reference sequence). This CDR3 has 13 amino acids. The CDR3 protein is CASSMVISNEQFF.

The V gene is TRBV2, the J gene TRBJ1-5. The length of the CDR3 is 13 residues. Germline CDR1 and CDR2: SNHLY and FYNNEI. CDR3 amino acids: CASSGGGNQPQHF.

The chain links TRBV28 to TRBJ2-7; TCRdb calls TRBD1, which cannot be checked without DNA. The CDR3 runs to 12 residues. Germline lookup yields CDR1 MDHEN and CDR2 SYDVKM. The CDR3 here is CASSLPLDEQYF.